The 10 T cell receptor beta chains given below trace back to one sample, sequenced in a study of shared clonotypes between healthy human individuals. Sequencing used immunoSEQ multiplex PCR; TCRdb keeps in-frame clones, though not all of them. Among under 2,500,000 clones, 90% to 97% were seen once, and the ten largest hold about 0.13%. Material: naive CD4+ T cells sorted from blood. Sample subset: CD45RA+ positively selected. The receptors shown here come from a man aged 18 to 30 in good health.

The chain combines TRBV10-3 with TRBJ1-5; tentatively, D is TRBD1 (5 bases). In germline, CDR1 is ENHRY, CDR2 SYGVKD. This CDR3 spans 15 amino acids. V was pared by 1 base and J by 7 bases, with 14 bases between. For the CDR3, the DNA is TGTGCCATCAGTGAGTGGGACGGCCTAGGACAGCCCCAGCATTTT. This translates into CAISEWDGLGQPQHF.

V gene TRBV9 combines with J gene TRBJ2-7; D tentatively reads TRBD1 or TRBD2 (6 bases each). The germline V and J ends were trimmed by 5 bases and 3 bases, with 18 bases remaining between them. Germline loops: CDR1 SGDLS, CDR2 YYNGEE. This CDR3 has 15 residues. The DNA of the CDR3 is TGTGCCAGCAGTGGCGCGGGACAAGATAACTACGAGCAGTACTTC. Its translation is CASSGAGQDNYEQYF.

The sample holds a few counts of this clone. Additional DNA sequences in this sample encode the identical CDR3. This sequence joins TRBV2 and TRBJ1-5, with 7 bases identical to TRBD1. Germline V gene data show CDR1 as SNHLY and CDR2 as FYNNEI. V lost 9 bases, J lost 4 bases, and 3 bases stayed unmatched. The CDR3 loop spans 12 amino acids. The CDR3: CASGTVNQPQHF. The CDR3 DNA reads as TGTGCCAGTGGGACAGTGAATCAGCCCCAGCATTTT.

V usage is TRBV7-2 and J usage is TRBJ2-1; D might be TRBD1 (6 bases). The CDR3 runs to 17 residues. Trimming cost V 4 bases and J 8 bases, with 24 bases left between them. Germline-derived CDR1 and CDR2 are SGHTA and FQGNSA. In DNA form, the CDR3 reads TGTGCCAGCAGCTCCATCACCCTTGGACCCAGGGGCGATGAGCAGTTCTTC. Translation gives CASSSITLGPRGDEQFF.

As concerns this clone: The same CDR3 is also encoded by other DNA sequences in this sample. The chain combines TRBV18 with TRBJ1-6; possible D gene TRBD1, 5 bases. The V gene lost 2 bases and the J gene lost 5 bases, with 7 bases spanning the gap. The CDR3 consists of 14 residues. Germline assignment: CDR1 KGHSH and CDR2 LQKENI. For the CDR3, the DNA is TGTGCCAGCTCACCAGGGGCGGATAATTCACCCCTCCACTTT. Translated: CASSPGADNSPLHF.

V and J are TRBV5-1 and TRBJ2-5, with 11 bases identical to TRBD1. This CDR3 contains 14 residues. Germline V gene lookup returns CDR1 SGHRS and CDR2 YFSETQ. Germline trimming cut 4 bases from V and 4 bases from J; bases unmatched to any gene: 3. Here the CDR3 reads CASSRTGGVETQYF. For the CDR3, the DNA is TGCGCCAGCAGCCGGACAGGGGGCGTAGAGACCCAGTACTTC.

The chain links TRBV9 to TRBJ2-1; D might be TRBD2 (6 bases). The CDR3 has 15 residues. Germline-derived CDR1 and CDR2 are SGDLS and YYNGEE. V was trimmed by 0 bases and J by 2 bases, leaving 9 bases between them. CDR3 protein: CASSVVAGPYNEQFF. In nucleotides, the CDR3 is TGTGCCAGCAGCGTAGTGGCGGGACCCTACAATGAGCAGTTCTTC.

Comments on this clone: Other DNA sequences in this sample translate to the same CDR3. The chain employs TRBV6-1 and TRBJ2-7, with D perhaps matching TRBD2 (6 bases). CDR3 length equals 14 residues. CDR1 and CDR2 from the germline V gene are MNHNS and SASEGT. With 0 bases removed from V and 0 bases from J, the gap between germline ends came to 6 bases. The CDR3 DNA reads as TGTGCCAGCAGTGAAGCGGGACTCTCCTACGAGCAGTACTTC. Its translation is CASSEAGLSYEQYF.

The chain is built from TRBV11-2 and TRBJ2-7; perhaps TRBD2 as D (5 bases). CDR1 and CDR2 from the germline V gene are SGHAT and FQNNGV. The CDR3 length is 12 residues. Deletions cut 3 bases from V and 6 bases from J, with 9 bases between. CDR3 in amino acids: CASSLLGSEQYF. DNA of the CDR3: TGTGCCAGCAGCTTGTTAGGGAGCGAGCAGTACTTC.

This clone turned up a few times. The chain recombines TRBV2 with TRBJ2-7; D possibly corresponds to TRBD1 (6 bases). V shed 6 bases and J shed 3 bases, with 9 bases lying between them. The CDR3 is made up of 12 amino acids. Germline V gives CDR1 SNHLY, CDR2 FYNNEI. In DNA form, the CDR3 reads TGTGCCAGCAGGGGCAGGGGCTACGAGCAGTACTTC. It translates to CASRGRGYEQYF.